What follows is one T cell receptor beta chain and its context. Antigen unknown. The study made its TCR cDNA through 5'RACE template switching. That step introduced a universal primer site along with UMIs. Each CDR3 protein gets one entry after TCRdb re-called the 5' RACE reads with MiXCR. The table includes approximately 350,000 distinct CDR3 sequences, 9.5% to 13% detected once. These data come from a study of T cells after yellow fever vaccination. Study-wide points: Clonotypes found in both CD4 and CD8 compartments made up a small share. FACS-sorted repertoires might harbor abundant contaminating clonotypes from the bulk population.

The sequencing used PBMCs, collected on the day of the first yellow fever vaccination. The sequence came from a man younger than 35 who received the YFV17D yellow fever vaccine.

Here the CDR3 reads CASREGLAGDFYNEQFF. The CDR3, as DNA: TGTGCCAGCAGGGAAGGACTAGCGGGGGACTTCTACAATGAGCAGTTCTTC. This chain links TRBV5-6 with TRBJ2-1, with 13 nucleotides matching TRBD2. Germline V gene data show CDR1 as SGHDT and CDR2 as YYEEEE. V lost 5 bases and J lost 3; bases outside the gene matches: 8. CDR3 length: 17 amino acids.